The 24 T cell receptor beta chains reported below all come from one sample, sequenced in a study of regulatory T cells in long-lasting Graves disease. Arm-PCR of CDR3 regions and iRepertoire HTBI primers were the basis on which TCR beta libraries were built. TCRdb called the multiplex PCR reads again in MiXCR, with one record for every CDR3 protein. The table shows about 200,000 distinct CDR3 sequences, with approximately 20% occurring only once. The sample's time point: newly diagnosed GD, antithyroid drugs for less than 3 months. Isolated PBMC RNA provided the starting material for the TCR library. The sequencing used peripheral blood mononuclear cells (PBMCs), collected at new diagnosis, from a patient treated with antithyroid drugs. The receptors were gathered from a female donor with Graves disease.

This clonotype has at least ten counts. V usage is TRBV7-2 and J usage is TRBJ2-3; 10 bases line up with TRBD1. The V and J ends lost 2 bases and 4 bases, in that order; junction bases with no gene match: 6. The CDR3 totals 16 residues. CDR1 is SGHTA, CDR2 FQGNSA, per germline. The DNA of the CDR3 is TGTGCCAGCAGCTTACAGTGGACAGGGGGAGCAGATACGCAGTATTTT. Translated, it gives CASSLQWTGGADTQYF.

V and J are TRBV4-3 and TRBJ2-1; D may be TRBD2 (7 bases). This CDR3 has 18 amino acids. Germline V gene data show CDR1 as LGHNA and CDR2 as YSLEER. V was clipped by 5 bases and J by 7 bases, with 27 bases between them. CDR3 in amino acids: CASSYNPGTGGARNEQFF. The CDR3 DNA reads TGCGCCAGCAGCTACAATCCCGGGACGGGGGGCGCGAGAAATGAGCAGTTCTTC.

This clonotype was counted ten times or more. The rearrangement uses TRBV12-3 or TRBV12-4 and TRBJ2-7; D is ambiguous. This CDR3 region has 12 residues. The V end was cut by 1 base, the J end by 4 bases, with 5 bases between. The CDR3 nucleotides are TGTGCCAGCAGTTTAGACAAATACGAGCAGTACTTC. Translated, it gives CASSLDKYEQYF.

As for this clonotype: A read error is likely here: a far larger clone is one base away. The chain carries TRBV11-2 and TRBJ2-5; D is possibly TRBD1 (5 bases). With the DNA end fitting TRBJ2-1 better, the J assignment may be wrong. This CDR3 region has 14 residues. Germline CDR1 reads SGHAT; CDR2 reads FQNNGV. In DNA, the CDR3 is TGTGCCAGCAGCCCCAGGGTTGTAAGAGATGAGCAGTTCTTC. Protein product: CASSPRVVRDEQFF.

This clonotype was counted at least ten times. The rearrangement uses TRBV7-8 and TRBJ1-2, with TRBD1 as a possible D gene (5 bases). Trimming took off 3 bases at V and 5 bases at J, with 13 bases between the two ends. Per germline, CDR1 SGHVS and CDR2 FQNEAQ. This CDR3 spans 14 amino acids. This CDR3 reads CASSLETAEYGYTF. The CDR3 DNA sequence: TGTGCCAGCAGCTTGGAGACAGCGGAATATGGCTACACCTTC. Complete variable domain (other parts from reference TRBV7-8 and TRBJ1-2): GAGVSQSPRYKVAKRGQDVALRCDPISGHVSLFWYQQALGQGPEFLTYFQNEAQLDKSGLPSDRFFAERPEGSVSTLKIQRTQQEDSAVYLCASSLETAEYGYTFGSGTRLTVV.

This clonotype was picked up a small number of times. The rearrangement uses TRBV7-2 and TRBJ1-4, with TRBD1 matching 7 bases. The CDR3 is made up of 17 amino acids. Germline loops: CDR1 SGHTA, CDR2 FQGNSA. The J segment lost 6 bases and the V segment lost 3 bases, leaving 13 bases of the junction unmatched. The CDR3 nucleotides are TGTGCCAGCAGCTTCGCCGCCCTAGGGGGCTTAGATGAAAAACTGTTTTTT. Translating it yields CASSFAALGGLDEKLFF.

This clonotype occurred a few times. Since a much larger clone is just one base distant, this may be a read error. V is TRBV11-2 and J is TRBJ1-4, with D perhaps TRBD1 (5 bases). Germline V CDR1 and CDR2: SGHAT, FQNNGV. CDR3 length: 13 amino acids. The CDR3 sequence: CASCQGFGEKLLF. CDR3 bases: TGTGCCAGCTGCCAGGGATTCGGTGAAAAACTGCTTTTT.

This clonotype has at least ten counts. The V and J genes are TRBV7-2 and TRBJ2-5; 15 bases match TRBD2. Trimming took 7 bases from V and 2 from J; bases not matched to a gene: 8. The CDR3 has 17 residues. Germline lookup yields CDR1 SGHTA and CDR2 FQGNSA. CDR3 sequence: CASIKGLAGGYQETQYF. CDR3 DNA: TGTGCCAGCATCAAGGGACTAGCGGGAGGATATCAAGAGACCCAGTACTTC.

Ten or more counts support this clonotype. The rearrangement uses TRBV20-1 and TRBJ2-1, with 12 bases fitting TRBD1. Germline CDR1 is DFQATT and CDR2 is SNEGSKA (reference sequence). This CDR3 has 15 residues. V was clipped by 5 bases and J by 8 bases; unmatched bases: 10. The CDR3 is CSAYGTGGSHDEQFF. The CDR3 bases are TGCAGTGCTTACGGGACAGGGGGCTCTCACGATGAGCAGTTCTTC.

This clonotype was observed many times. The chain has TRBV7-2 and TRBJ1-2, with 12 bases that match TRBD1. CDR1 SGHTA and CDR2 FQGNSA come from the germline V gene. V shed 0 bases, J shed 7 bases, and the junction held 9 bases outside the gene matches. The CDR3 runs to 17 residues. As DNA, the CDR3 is TGTGCCAGCAGCTTAGCCCCGACGGGACAGGGGGCGGGTGGCTACACCTTC. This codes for CASSLAPTGQGAGGYTF.

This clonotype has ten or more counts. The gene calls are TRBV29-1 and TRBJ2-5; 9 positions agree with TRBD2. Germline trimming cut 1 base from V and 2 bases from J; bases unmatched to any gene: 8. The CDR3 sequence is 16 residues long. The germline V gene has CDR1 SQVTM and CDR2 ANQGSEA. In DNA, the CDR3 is TGCAGCGTTGAAGCCTGGCTGACTAGCGGTCAAGAGACCCAGTACTTC. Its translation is CSVEAWLTSGQETQYF.

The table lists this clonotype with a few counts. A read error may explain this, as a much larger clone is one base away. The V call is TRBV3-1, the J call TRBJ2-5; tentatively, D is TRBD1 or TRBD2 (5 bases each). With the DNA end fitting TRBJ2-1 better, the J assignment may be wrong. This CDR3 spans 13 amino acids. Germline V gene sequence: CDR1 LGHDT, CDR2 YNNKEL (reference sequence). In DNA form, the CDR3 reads TGTACCAGCACCCCAGAGGGGTTCGATGAGCAGTTCTTC. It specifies CTSTPEGFDEQFF.

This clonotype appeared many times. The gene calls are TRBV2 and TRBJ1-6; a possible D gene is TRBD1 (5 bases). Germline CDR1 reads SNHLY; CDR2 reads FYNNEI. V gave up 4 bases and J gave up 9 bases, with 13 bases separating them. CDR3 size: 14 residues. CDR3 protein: CASSVGGNRSPLHF. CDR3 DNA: TGTGCCAGCAGTGTTGGGGGGAATCGTTCACCCCTCCACTTT.

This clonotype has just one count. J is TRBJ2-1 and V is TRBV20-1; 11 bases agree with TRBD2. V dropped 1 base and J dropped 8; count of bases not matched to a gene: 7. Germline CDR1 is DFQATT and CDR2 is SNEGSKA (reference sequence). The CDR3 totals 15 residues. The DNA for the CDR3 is TGCAGTGCTAGAGCACTAGCGGGAGAGGCCCATGAGCAGTTCTTC. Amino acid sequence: CSARALAGEAHEQFF.

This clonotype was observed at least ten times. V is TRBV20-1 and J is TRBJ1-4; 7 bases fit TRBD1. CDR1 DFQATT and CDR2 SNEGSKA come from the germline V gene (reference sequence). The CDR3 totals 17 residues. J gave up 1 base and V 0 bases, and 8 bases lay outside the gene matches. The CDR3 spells CSARDLQGLGTNEKLFF. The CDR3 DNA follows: TGCAGTGCTAGAGACCTACAGGGGTTGGGAACTAATGAAAAACTGTTTTTT.

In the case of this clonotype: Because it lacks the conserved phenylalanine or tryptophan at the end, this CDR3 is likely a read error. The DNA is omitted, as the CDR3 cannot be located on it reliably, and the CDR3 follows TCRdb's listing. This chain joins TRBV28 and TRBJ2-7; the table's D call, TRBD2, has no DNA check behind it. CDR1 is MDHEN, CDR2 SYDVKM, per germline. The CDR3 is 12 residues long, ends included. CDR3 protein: CASSLRGTSSDL.

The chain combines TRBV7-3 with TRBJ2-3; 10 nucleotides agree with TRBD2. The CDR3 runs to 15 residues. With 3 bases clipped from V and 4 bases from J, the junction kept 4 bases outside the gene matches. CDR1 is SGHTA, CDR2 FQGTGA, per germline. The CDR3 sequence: CASSFGLAGADTQYF. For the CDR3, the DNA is TGTGCCAGCAGCTTTGGTCTAGCGGGAGCAGATACGCAGTATTTT.

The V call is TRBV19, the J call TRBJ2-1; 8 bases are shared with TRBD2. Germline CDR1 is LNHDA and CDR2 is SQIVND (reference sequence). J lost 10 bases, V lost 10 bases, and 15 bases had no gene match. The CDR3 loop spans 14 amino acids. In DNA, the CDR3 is TGTGCCACCCAGGCGGGGGGCTTTACGGGAGAGCAGTTCTTC. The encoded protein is CATQAGGFTGEQFF.

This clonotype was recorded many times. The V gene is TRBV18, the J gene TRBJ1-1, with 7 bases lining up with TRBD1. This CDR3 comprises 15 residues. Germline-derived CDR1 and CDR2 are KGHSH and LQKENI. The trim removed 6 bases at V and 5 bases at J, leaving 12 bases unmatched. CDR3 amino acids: CASSLDRLGGTEAFF. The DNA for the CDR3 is TGTGCCAGCTCCTTGGACAGGTTAGGAGGAACTGAAGCTTTCTTT.

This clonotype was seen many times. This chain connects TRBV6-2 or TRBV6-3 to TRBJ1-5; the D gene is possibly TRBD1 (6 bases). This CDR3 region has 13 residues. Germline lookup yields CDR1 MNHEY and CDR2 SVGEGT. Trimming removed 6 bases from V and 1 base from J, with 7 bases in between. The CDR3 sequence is CASRDSSNQPQHF. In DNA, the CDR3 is TGTGCCAGCAGGGACAGCAGCAATCAGCCCCAGCATTTT.

CDR3 sequence: CASSVLGGDNEQFF. CDR3 in DNA: TGTGCCAGCAGCGTGTTAGGAGGGGACAATGAGCAGTTCTTC. The chain is built from TRBV9 and TRBJ2-1, with D possibly TRBD2 on 6 matching bases. From germline, CDR1 is SGDLS and CDR2 YYNGEE. Trimming stripped 2 bases from V and 5 bases from J, with 11 bases between. CDR3 length: 14 amino acids.

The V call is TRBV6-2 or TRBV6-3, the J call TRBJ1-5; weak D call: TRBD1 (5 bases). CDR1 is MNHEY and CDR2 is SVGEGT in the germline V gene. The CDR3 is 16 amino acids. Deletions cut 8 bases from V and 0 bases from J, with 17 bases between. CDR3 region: CASGSWGSPSNQPQHF. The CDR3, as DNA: TGTGCCAGCGGGTCTTGGGGGTCCCCTAGCAATCAGCCCCAGCATTTT.

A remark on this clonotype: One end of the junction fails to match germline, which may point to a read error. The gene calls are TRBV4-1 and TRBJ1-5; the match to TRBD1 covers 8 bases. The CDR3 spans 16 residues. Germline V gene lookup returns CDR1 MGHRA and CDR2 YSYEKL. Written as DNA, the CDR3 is TGCGCCAGCGGATTACCAGACAGGGGTGGCAATCAGGCCCAGCATTTT. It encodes CASGLPDRGGNQAQHF.

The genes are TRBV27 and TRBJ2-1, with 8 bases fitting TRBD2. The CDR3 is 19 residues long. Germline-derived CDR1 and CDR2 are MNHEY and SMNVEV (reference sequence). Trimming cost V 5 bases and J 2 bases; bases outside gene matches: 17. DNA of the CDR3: TGTGCCAGCAGTCCAAGAGCGGCTAGCGGGCTGAACCCCTACAATGAGCAGTTCTTC. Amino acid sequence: CASSPRAASGLNPYNEQFF.